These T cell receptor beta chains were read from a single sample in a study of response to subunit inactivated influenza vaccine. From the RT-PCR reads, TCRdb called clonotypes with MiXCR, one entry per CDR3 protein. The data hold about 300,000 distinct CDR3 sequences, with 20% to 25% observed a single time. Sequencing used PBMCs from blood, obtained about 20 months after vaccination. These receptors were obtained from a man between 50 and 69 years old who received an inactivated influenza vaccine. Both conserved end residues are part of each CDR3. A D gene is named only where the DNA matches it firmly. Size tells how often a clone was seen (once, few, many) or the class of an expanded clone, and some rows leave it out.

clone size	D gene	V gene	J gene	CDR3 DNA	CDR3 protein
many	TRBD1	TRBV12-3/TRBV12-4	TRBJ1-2	TGTGCCAGCAGTTCCCAACAGGGGACCTATGGCTACACCTTC	CASSSQQGTYGYTF
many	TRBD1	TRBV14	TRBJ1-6	TGTGCCAGCAGCCACGAATTCCCGGGACAGGGGATTAGTTCACCCCTCCACTTT	CASSHEFPGQGISSPLHF
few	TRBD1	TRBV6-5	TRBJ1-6	TGTGCCAGCAGTTCGACGGGACAGGGGGGAAATTCACCCCTCCACTTT	CASSSTGQGGNSPLHF
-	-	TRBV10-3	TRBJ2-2	TGTGCCATCAGTGAGTCGGCCACTAACACCGGGGAGCTGTTTTTT	CAISESATNTGELFF
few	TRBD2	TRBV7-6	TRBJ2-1	TGTGCCAGCAGCTTAGAGGCTAGCGGGAGGGCCTACAATGAGCAGTTCTTC	CASSLEASGRAYNEQFF
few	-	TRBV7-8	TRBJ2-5	TGTGCCAGCAGCTTAGCGCGGGTGCAGGGTCAAGAGACCCAGTACTTC	CASSLARVQGQETQYF
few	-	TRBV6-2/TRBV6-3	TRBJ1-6	TGTGCCAGCAGTTACTCGATAGACAGCTCCTATAATTCACCCCTCCACTTT	CASSYSIDSSYNSPLHF
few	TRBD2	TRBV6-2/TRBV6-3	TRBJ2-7	TGTGCCAGCAGTTATGGGACTAGCGGGCCCTACGAGCAGTACTTC	CASSYGTSGPYEQYF
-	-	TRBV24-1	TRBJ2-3	TGTGCCACCAGAAACACAGATACGCAGTATTTT	CATRNTDTQYF
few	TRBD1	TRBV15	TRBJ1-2	TGTGCCACCAGCATCGACAGGGTTAGCGGCTACACCTTC	CATSIDRVSGYTF
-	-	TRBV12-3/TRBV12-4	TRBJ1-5	TGTGCCAGCAGTCCTTACGGGGCACAGCAGCCCCAGCATTTT	CASSPYGAQQPQHF
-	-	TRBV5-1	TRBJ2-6	TGCGCCAGCAGCACACAACCCAGCTCTGGGGCCAACGTCCTGACTTTC	CASSTQPSSGANVLTF
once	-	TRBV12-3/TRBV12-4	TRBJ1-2	TGTGCCAGCAGTTTACTACAAGGGGGGGAGTATGGCTACACCTTC	CASSLLQGGEYGYTF
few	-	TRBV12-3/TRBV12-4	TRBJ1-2	TGTGCCAGCAGTTTGGGACGGAACTACACCTTC	CASSLGRNYTF
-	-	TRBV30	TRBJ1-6	TGTGCCTGGAGTGCTGGCGCAGGGGTTAATTCACCCCTCCACTTT	CAWSAGAGVNSPLHF
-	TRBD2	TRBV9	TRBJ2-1	TGTGCCAGCAGCGCCCTCGGGGACTACGGCCATGAGCAGTTCTTC	CASSALGDYGHEQFF
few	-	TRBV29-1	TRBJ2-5	TGCAGCGTTGTGCCGGGGTCCCAAGAGACCCAGTACTTC	CSVVPGSQETQYF
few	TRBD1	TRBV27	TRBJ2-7	TGTGCCAGCAGTTTATCCCCGGACAGGCGCTACGAGCAGTACTTC	CASSLSPDRRYEQYF
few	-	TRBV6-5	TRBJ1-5	TGTGCCAGCAGTTACGACCCTAATCAGCCCCAGCATTTT	CASSYDPNQPQHF
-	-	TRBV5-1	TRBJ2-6	TGCGCCAGCAGGGACAGCTCTGGGGCCAACGTCCTGACTTTC	CASRDSSGANVLTF
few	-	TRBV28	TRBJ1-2	TGTGCCAGCAGGTCCGGGGCCTACTATGGCTACACCTTC	CASRSGAYYGYTF
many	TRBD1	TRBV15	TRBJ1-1	TGTGCCACCAGTCCCGGGACAGGCAAAATGAACACTGAAGCTTTCTTT	CATSPGTGKMNTEAFF
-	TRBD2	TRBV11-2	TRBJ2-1	TGTGCCAGCAGCCCGCAACCAGCGGGAGGTATTAATGAGCAGTTCTTC	CASSPQPAGGINEQFF
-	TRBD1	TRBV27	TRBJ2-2	TGTGCCAGCAGCTTGGACAGGAGGAACACCGGGGAGCTGTTTTTT	CASSLDRRNTGELFF
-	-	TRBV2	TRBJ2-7	TGTGCCAGCATGGGGGGCGGGTCCTACGAGCAGTACTTC	CASMGGGSYEQYF
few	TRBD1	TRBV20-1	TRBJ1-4	TGCAGTGCTCCCCGGACAGGGGCCCCTGAAAAACTGTTTTTT	CSAPRTGAPEKLFF
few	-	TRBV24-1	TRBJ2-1	TGTGCCACCAGTGATTTGGAGGGTAGTAAAGCCTACAATGAGCAGTTCTTC	CATSDLEGSKAYNEQFF
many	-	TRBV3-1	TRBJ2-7	TGTGCCAGCAGCCAAGGGAACGAGCAGTACTTC	CASSQGNEQYF
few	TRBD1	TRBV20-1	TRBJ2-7	TGCAGTGCTACGGACAGGTCAAAGGGCTCCTACGAGCAGTACTTC	CSATDRSKGSYEQYF
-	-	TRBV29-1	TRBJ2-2	TGCAGCGTTGACAAGGGAAGGACCGGGGAGCTGTTTTTT	CSVDKGRTGELFF
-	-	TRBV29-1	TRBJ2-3	TGCAGCGTTGCACTCGGGAGAGATACGCAGTATTTT	CSVALGRDTQYF
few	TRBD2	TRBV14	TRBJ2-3	TGTGCCAGCAGCCAAGATCTTACTAGCGGGAGGCAAGCCACAGATACGCAGTATTTT	CASSQDLTSGRQATDTQYF
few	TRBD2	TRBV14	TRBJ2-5	TGTGCCAGCAGCCAAGGGGGACTAGCCCAAGAGACCCAGTACTTC	CASSQGGLAQETQYF
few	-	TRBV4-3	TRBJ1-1	TGCGCCAGCAGCCAAGGTTTAAGAGCTGAAGCTTTCTTT	CASSQGLRAEAFF
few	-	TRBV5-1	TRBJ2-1	TGCGCCAGCAGCCCCGGCGACTATTCCTACAATGAGCAGTTCTTC	CASSPGDYSYNEQFF
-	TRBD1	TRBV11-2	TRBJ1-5	TGTGCCAGCAGCCCGCTTAATTTTTTAAATATTTGGGGACAGGGAAATCAGCCCCAGCATTTT	CASSPLNFLNIWGQGNQPQHF
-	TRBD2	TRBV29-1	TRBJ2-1	TGCAGCGTTGGTCAGCGGGGGGGCTATGAGCAGTTCTTC	CSVGQRGGYEQFF
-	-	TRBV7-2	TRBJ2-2	TGTGCCAGCACCTCAGATCCGATCGGGGAGCTGTTTTTT	CASTSDPIGELFF
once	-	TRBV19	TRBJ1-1	TGTGCCAGTATTGACCTTGGGGAAGCTTTCTTT	CASIDLGEAFF
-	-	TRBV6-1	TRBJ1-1	TGTGCCACCCCGGGACACTCGAACACTGAAGCTTTCTTT	CATPGHSNTEAFF
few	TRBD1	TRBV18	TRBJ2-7	TGTGCCAGCCGACAGGGCTACGAGCAGTACTTC	CASRQGYEQYF
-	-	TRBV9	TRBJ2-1	TGTGCCAGCAGCGTAGACGGCCCCCAGGAGCAGTTCTTC	CASSVDGPQEQFF
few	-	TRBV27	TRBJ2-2	TGTGCCAGCAGCCATCTGGGGGAGCTGTTTTTT	CASSHLGELFF
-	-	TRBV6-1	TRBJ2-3	TGTGCCAGCAGTGAACAAGTGCGCAGGGGCCATACAGATACGCAGTATTTT	CASSEQVRRGHTDTQYF
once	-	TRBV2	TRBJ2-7	TGTGCCAGCACCTTTCGGCTAGCGAAAGTTTCCTACGAGCAGTACTTC	CASTFRLAKVSYEQYF
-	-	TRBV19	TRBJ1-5	TGTGCCAGTAGCTCCACAAGGTCTGGCCAGCCCCAGCATTTT	CASSSTRSGQPQHF
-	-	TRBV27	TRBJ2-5	TGTGCCAGCAGTCCCTATGGAGGACCCATGGAGACCCAGTACTTC	CASSPYGGPMETQYF
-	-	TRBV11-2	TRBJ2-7	TGTGCCAGCAGCTTACCGGGGGTCCCCTACGAGCAGTACTTC	CASSLPGVPYEQYF
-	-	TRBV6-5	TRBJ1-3	TGTGCCAGCAGTTACTCTGTCCGGTTCTCTGGAAACACCATATATTTT	CASSYSVRFSGNTIYF
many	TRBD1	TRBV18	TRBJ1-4	TGTGCCAGCTCACCAGGGACAGGGGGATACGAAAAACTGTTTTTT	CASSPGTGGYEKLFF
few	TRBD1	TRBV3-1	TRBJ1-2	TGTGCCAGCAGCCAACGAGGGGGCTACGGCTACACCTTC	CASSQRGGYGYTF